This entry lists 20 T cell receptor beta chains sequenced from one sample in a study of radiotherapy plus CTLA-4 blockade in lung cancer. The table came from immunoSEQ multiplex PCR; TCRdb's copy has only in-frame clones and leaves some out. The data show about 110,000 clones, with 70% to 90% seen just once and less than 2.5% held by the top ten. Here the sequenced sample was peripheral blood, taken from a patient treated with radiotherapy plus ipilimumab. These receptors were obtained from a human donor with non-small cell lung cancer that progressed on radiotherapy plus ipilimumab. Some clones in this sample may be carry-over from other donors' samples.

This chain joins TRBV6-5 and TRBJ2-5, with D maybe TRBD1 (5 bases). With 4 bases removed from V and 5 bases from J, the gap between germline ends came to 17 bases. Per germline, CDR1 MNHEY and CDR2 SVGAGI. The CDR3 covers 15 residues. CDR3 coding DNA: TGTGCCAGCAGTTTGGGGCATGATGGGCGGGAGACCCAGTACTTC. It is translated as CASSLGHDGRETQYF.

The CDR3 nucleotides read TGTGCCAGCAGCTTGCCGCAAGAGACCCAGTACTTC. It is translated as CASSLPQETQYF. The chain is built from TRBV5-4 and TRBJ2-5; D gene ambiguous. V shed 1 base and J shed 2 bases, with 3 bases lying between them. The CDR3 has 12 residues. Germline loops: CDR1 SGHNT, CDR2 YYREEE (reference sequence).

This chain links TRBV28 with TRBJ1-1; 10 bases align to TRBD1. Germline values: CDR1 MDHEN, CDR2 SYDVKM. V was pared by 5 bases and J by 4 bases, with 7 bases of the junction left unmatched. CDR3 length: 15 amino acids. CDR3 protein: CASSVDRGPSTEAFF. CDR3 coding DNA: TGTGCCAGCAGTGTAGACAGGGGGCCGAGCACTGAAGCTTTCTTT. Full variable domain (rest looked up from reference TRBV28 and TRBJ1-1): DVKVTQSSRYLVKRTGEKVFLECVQDMDHENMFWYRQDPGLGLRLIYFSYDVKMKEKGDIPEGYSVSREKKERFSLILESASTNQTSMYLCASSVDRGPSTEAFFGQGTRLTVV.

Notes on this clone: Other DNA sequences in this specimen translate into the identical CDR3. This chain joins TRBV5-1 and TRBJ2-3; D remains unclear. The CDR3 runs 11 residues. V was clipped by 2 bases and J by 3 bases, with 1 base between them. Germline CDR1 reads SGHRS; CDR2 reads YFSETQ. The CDR3 here is CASSLTDTQYF. CDR3 DNA sequence: TGCGCCAGCAGCTTAACAGATACGCAGTATTTT.

V gene TRBV5-4 combines with J gene TRBJ2-2; TRBD1 aligns across 10 bases. This CDR3 comprises 16 residues. Germline CDR1 reads SGHNT; CDR2 reads YYREEE (reference sequence). With 0 bases clipped from V and 4 bases from J, the junction kept 3 bases outside the gene matches. Written as DNA, the CDR3 is TGTGCCAGCAGCTTGGGGTGGACAGGGGGCACCGGGGAGCTGTTTTTT. Its protein product is CASSLGWTGGTGELFF.

V usage is TRBV7-2 and J usage is TRBJ1-2; D not resolved. The germline CDR1 and CDR2 sequences are SGHTA and FQGNSA. This CDR3 comprises 13 residues. V was shortened by 3 bases and J by 8 bases, with 13 bases between the two germline ends. The CDR3 DNA follows: TGTGCCAGCAGCTTGCCGGGAAAAACAGGCTACACCTTC. This gives the protein CASSLPGKTGYTF.

The J gene is TRBJ2-3, the V gene TRBV7-2; D may be TRBD2 (6 bases). Germline V gene lookup returns CDR1 SGHTA and CDR2 FQGNSA. V was pared by 3 bases and J by 11 bases, with 21 bases between. The CDR3 sequence is 15 residues long. CDR3 region: CASSLEGPLVGRQYF. The CDR3 nucleotides are TGTGCCAGCAGCTTGGAGGGACCCCTGGTGGGAAGGCAGTATTTT.

The chain joins TRBV18 to TRBJ1-4, with 7 bases that match TRBD1. Germline lookup yields CDR1 KGHSH and CDR2 LQKENI. The CDR3 totals 14 residues. V lost 1 base, J lost 8 bases, and 4 bases stayed unmatched. CDR3 nucleotide sequence: TGTGCCAGCTCACCACAGGGGGCGTGGGAAAAACTGTTTTTT. Its translation: CASSPQGAWEKLFF. The full variable domain, with the rest looked up from reference TRBV18 and TRBJ1-4, is NAGVMQNPRHLVRRRGQEARLRCSPMKGHSHVYWYRQLPEEGLKFMVYLQKENIIDESGMPKERFSAEFPKEGPSILRIQQVVRGDSAAYFCASSPQGAWEKLFFGSGTQLSVL.

V and J are TRBV18 and TRBJ2-5, with 7 bases identical to TRBD2. Germline CDR1 and CDR2: KGHSH and LQKENI. The CDR3 spans 15 residues. The V segment lost 1 base and the J segment 3 bases; nucleotides outside the gene matches: 5. The CDR3 DNA reads as TGTGCCAGCTCACCACTCCTGGGGGGGGAAGAGACCCAGTACTTC. This gives the protein CASSPLLGGEETQYF.

For this clone: Other DNA sequences in the same sample also yield this CDR3. The chain combines TRBV6-5 with TRBJ2-1; 8 nucleotides match TRBD2. CDR1 and CDR2 (germline): MNHEY, SVGAGI. This CDR3 has 16 residues. V shed 3 bases and J 4 bases; nucleotides not matched to a gene: 8. The CDR3 is CASSYVFTSGYNEQFF. CDR3 nucleotide sequence: TGTGCCAGCAGTTATGTGTTTACTAGCGGTTACAATGAGCAGTTCTTC.

The chain employs TRBV7-9 and TRBJ2-7; D possibly uses TRBD1 or TRBD2 (5 bases each). V lost 1 base to trimming and J lost 6 bases, with 13 bases between them. The CDR3 loop spans 14 amino acids. Germline V gives CDR1 SEHNR, CDR2 FQNEAQ (reference sequence). The CDR3 spells CASSLGGLTLEQYF. As DNA, the CDR3 is TGTGCCAGCAGCTTAGGGGGGTTGACCCTCGAGCAGTACTTC. The whole variable domain, filled in from reference TRBV7-9 and TRBJ2-7, reads DTGVSQNPRHKITKRGQNVTFRCDPISEHNRLYWYRQTLGQGPEFLTYFQNEAQLEKSRLLSDRFSAERPKGSFSTLEIQRTEQGDSAMYLCASSLGGLTLEQYFGPGTRLTVT.

The DNA of the CDR3 is TGTGCCAGTAGTATCGTTCCAGGGACCCCCCTCCACTTT. It translates to CASSIVPGTPLHF. The V gene is TRBV19, the J gene TRBJ1-6; D is perhaps TRBD1 (5 bases). Trimming took off 3 bases at V and 13 bases at J, with 13 bases between the two ends. CDR1 is LNHDA, CDR2 SQIVND, per germline (reference sequence). The CDR3 spans 13 residues.

The chain carries TRBV21-1 and TRBJ2-7; the D call TRBD2 from the table was never checked on the DNA. TRBV21-1 is termed a pseudogene. The CDR3 covers 15 residues. The CDR3 sequence: CASSKPGLGAYEQYF. The CDR3 nucleotides read TGTGCCAGCAGCAAACCGGGACTAGGGGCCTACGAGCAGTACTTC.

The J gene is TRBJ2-2, the V gene TRBV7-3; D gene ambiguous. The germline V gene has CDR1 SGHTA and CDR2 FQGTGA. Trimming shortened V by 3 bases and J by 1 base, and 9 bases separated the two germline ends. The CDR3 covers 15 residues. The CDR3 DNA reads as TGTGCCAGCAGCTTGACCCGACAGAACACCGGGGAGCTGTTTTTT. It encodes CASSLTRQNTGELFF.

In its sample, this clone was seen many times. J is TRBJ1-3 and V is TRBV11-2, with no clear D. The CDR3 has 13 amino acids. Germline V gene lookup returns CDR1 SGHAT and CDR2 FQNNGV. Deletions cut 6 bases from V and 2 bases from J, with 8 bases between. CDR3 coding DNA: TGTGCCAGCAGGGGAGTAACTGGAAACACCATATATTTT. It codes for CASRGVTGNTIYF.

This clone was detected once. The genes are TRBV6-6 and TRBJ1-1, with no clear D. Trimming pared 0 bases from V and 6 bases from J, leaving 11 bases between. The germline V gene encodes CDR1 MNHNY and CDR2 SVGAGI (reference sequence). There are 14 residues in the CDR3. The CDR3 loop is CASSYSRGKAEAFF. The CDR3, as DNA: TGTGCCAGCAGTTACTCGAGAGGGAAGGCTGAAGCTTTCTTT.

The rearrangement uses TRBV7-2 and TRBJ1-2; possibly TRBD1 for D (6 bases). In germline, CDR1 is SGHTA, CDR2 FQGNSA. V lost 1 base and J 5 bases, leaving 8 bases between the germline ends. CDR3 length equals 13 residues. The CDR3 DNA reads TGTGCCAGCAGCTTAGGCACAGGGTATGGCTACACCTTC. It specifies CASSLGTGYGYTF.

The CDR3 nucleotides are TGTGCCATCAGTGAGTCTGTCAGACGAAATGGCTACACCTTC. This sequence encodes CAISESVRRNGYTF. The rearrangement joins TRBV10-3 to TRBJ1-2; D is ambiguous. Deletions cut 0 bases from V and 6 bases from J, with 11 bases between. CDR1 is ENHRY, CDR2 SYGVKD, per germline. The CDR3 is made up of 14 amino acids.

This clone was detected a few times. V is TRBV5-1 and J is TRBJ2-1; D gene ambiguous. The CDR3 runs to 15 residues. V lost 2 bases and J lost 4, with 13 bases in between. The V gene's germline CDR1 is SGHRS and CDR2 YFSETQ. The CDR3 region is CASSFLGMGYNEQFF. The CDR3 DNA follows: TGCGCCAGCAGCTTTTTGGGTATGGGTTACAATGAGCAGTTCTTC.

J is TRBJ2-2 and V is TRBV4-2, with 9 bases aligning to TRBD2. Germline V gene sequence: CDR1 LGHNA, CDR2 YNFKEQ. Trimming at V came to 3 bases and at J to 5 bases, leaving 10 bases not matched to a gene. The CDR3 has 17 amino acids. CDR3 in DNA: TGTGCCAGCAGCCATCGGCTAGCGGGGATGGGTACCGGGGAGCTGTTTTTT. Amino acids: CASSHRLAGMGTGELFF.